The present T cell receptor (beta chain) was sequenced within a study of identical twins. The CDR3 is made up of 13 amino acids. Trimming shortened V by 5 bases and J by 6 bases, and 13 bases separated the two germline ends. Germline V gene data show CDR1 as SQVTM and CDR2 as ANQGSEA. TCRdb processed the 5' RACE reads anew with MiXCR; each CDR3 protein has one entry. The sample includes some 790,000 distinct CDR3 sequences, 15% to 20% of them seen just once. This sample was shared with a second study, whose subject was T cells expressing NK-cell markers.

The clonotype comes from a woman between 18 and 29 years old in good health. The specimen sequenced was PBMCs. V and J are TRBV29-1 and TRBJ2-2; the D gene could be TRBD1 or TRBD2 (5 bases each). CDR3 coding DNA: TGCAGCGTTCTCAGGGAGAATTCCGGGGAGCTGTTTTTT. Translating gives CSVLRENSGELFF.